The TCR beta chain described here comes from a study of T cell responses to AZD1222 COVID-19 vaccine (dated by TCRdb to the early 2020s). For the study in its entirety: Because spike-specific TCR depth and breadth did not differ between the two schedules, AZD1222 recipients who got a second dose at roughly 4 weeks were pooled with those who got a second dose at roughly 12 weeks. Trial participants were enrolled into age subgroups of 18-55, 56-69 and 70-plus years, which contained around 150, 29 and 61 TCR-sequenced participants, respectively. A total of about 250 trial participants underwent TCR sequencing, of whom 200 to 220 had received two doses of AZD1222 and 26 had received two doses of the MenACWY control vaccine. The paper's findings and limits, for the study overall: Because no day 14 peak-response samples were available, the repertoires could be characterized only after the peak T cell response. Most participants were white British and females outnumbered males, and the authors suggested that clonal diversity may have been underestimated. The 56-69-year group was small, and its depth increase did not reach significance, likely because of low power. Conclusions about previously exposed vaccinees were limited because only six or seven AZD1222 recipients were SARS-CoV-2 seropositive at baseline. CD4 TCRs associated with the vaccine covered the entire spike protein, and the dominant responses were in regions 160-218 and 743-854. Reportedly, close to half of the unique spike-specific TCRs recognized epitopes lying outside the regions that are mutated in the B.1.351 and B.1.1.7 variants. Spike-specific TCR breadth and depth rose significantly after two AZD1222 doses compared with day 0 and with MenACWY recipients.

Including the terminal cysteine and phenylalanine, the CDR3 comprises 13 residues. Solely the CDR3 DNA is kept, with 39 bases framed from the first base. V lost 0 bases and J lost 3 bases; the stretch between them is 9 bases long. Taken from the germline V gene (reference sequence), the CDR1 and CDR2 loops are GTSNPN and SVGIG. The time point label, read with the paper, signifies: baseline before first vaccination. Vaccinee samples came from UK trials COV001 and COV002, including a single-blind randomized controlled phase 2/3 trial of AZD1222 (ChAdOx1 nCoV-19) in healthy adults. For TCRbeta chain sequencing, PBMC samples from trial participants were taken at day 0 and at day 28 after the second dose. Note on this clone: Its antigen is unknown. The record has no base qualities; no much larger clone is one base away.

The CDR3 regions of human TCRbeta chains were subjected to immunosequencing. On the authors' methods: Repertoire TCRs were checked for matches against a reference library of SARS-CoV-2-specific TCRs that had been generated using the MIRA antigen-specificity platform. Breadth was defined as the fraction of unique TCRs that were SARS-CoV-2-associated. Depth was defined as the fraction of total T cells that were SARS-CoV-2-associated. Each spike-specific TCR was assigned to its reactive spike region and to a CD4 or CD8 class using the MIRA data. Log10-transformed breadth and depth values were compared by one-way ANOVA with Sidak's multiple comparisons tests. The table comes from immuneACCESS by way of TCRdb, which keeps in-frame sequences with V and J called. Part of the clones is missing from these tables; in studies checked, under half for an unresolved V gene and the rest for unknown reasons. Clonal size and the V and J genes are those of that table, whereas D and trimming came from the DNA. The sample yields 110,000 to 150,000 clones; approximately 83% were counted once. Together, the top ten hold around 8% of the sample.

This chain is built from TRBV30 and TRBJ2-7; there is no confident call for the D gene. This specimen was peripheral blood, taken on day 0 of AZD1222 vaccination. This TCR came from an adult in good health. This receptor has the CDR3 CAWSVPELYEQYF. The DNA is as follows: TGTGCCTGGAGTGTACCGGAGCTCTACGAGCAGTACTTC.